Each of the 12 T cell receptor beta chains below was sequenced from the same sample in a study of cytomegalovirus exposure and HLA in healthy donors. Primers: 60 Vbeta forward and 13 Jbeta reverse. The table came from immunoSEQ multiplex PCR; TCRdb's copy has only in-frame clones and leaves some out. There are about 140,000 clones in the sample; roughly 76% occur only once, and over 0.95% lies in the top ten. The sequenced sample consisted of PBMCs. Receptors originate from a female donor in good health and CMV-seronegative.

This chain uses TRBV11-2 with TRBJ2-7, with D possibly being TRBD2 (6 bases). CDR3 size: 14 residues. V dropped 3 bases and J dropped 0 bases, with 9 bases sitting between them. Germline lookup yields CDR1 SGHAT and CDR2 FQNNGV. This CDR3 reads CASSFGTSSYEQYF. The CDR3 nucleotides read TGTGCCAGCAGCTTCGGGACTTCCTCCTACGAGCAGTACTTC.

To note about this clone: Additional DNA sequences in this sample encode the identical CDR3. J is TRBJ1-1 and V is TRBV15; the D gene is possibly TRBD1 (5 bases). V was clipped by 5 bases and J by 0 bases, with 13 bases between them. Germline V gene lookup returns CDR1 LNHNV and CDR2 YYDKDF (reference sequence). This CDR3 contains 15 residues. The CDR3 spells CATSGGGGLNTEAFF. DNA of the CDR3: TGTGCCACCAGCGGAGGCGGGGGGTTGAACACTGAAGCTTTCTTT.

The gene calls are TRBV7-6 and TRBJ2-2; a weak D match, TRBD1 (5 bases). CDR1 and CDR2 (germline): SGHVS, FNYEAQ. CDR3 size: 15 residues. The V gene lost 5 bases and the J gene lost 1 base, with 11 bases spanning the gap. The CDR3 DNA sequence: TGTGCCAGCAGCCCCTACGACAGGAACACCGGGGAGCTGTTTTTT. Translating it yields CASSPYDRNTGELFF.

This clone appeared once. This rearrangement joins TRBV18 to TRBJ1-3; no clear D. The CDR3 length is 13 residues. Between the trimmed V and J ends, which lost 8 bases and 0 bases, there was a span of 8 bases. The germline gives CDR1 KGHSH, CDR2 LQKENI. DNA of the CDR3: TGTGCCAGCCTCCGGGACTCTGGAAACACCATATATTTT. It specifies CASLRDSGNTIYF.

The chain uses TRBV7-9 and TRBJ2-2; 7 bases map to TRBD2. Per germline, CDR1 SEHNR and CDR2 FQNEAQ (reference sequence). The CDR3 has 14 amino acids. J was trimmed by 7 bases and V by 5 bases; bases with no gene match: 7. CDR3 in DNA: TGTGCCAGCAGCACGCGGGAGTTTGACGGGGAGCTGTTTTTT. Residues: CASSTREFDGELFF. The complete variable domain, with remaining parts taken from reference TRBV7-9 and TRBJ2-2, reads DTGVSQNPRHKITKRGQNVTFRCDPISEHNRLYWYRQTLGQGPEFLTYFQNEAQLEKSRLLSDRFSAERPKGSFSTLEIQRTEQGDSAMYLCASSTREFDGELFFGEGSRLTVL.

The J gene is TRBJ1-5, the V gene TRBV27; TRBD1 aligns across 8 bases. The CDR3 consists of 14 residues. The germline gives CDR1 MNHEY, CDR2 SMNVEV (reference sequence). Germline trimming cut 6 bases from V and 4 bases from J; bases unmatched to any gene: 5. The chain's CDR3 is CASRPGTGNQPQHF. DNA of the CDR3: TGTGCCAGCAGGCCTGGGACAGGAAATCAGCCCCAGCATTTT.

The chain couples TRBV15 to TRBJ1-1; D call uncertain. This CDR3 is 14 amino acids long. Germline V gene sequence: CDR1 LNHNV, CDR2 YYDKDF (reference sequence). The V and J ends lost 1 base and 11 bases respectively, with 17 bases between them. CDR3: CATSRAPAGNEAFF. For the CDR3, the DNA is TGTGCCACCAGCAGAGCCCCCGCAGGTAATGAGGCTTTCTTT.

The chain joins TRBV15 to TRBJ1-5, with 10 nucleotides matching TRBD1. Trimming at V came to 11 bases and at J to 7 bases, leaving 11 bases not matched to a gene. The length of the CDR3 is 14 residues. Germline V gene sequence: CDR1 LNHNV, CDR2 YYDKDF (reference sequence). The CDR3 spells CASSRDRGLQPQHF. CDR3 sequence (DNA): TGTGCCTCATCCCGGGACAGGGGATTACAGCCCCAGCATTTT.

V usage is TRBV7-8 and J usage is TRBJ2-7; 8 bases are shared with TRBD2. The V segment lost 5 bases and the J segment 4 bases; nucleotides outside the gene matches: 4. CDR1 is SGHVS and CDR2 is FQNEAQ in the germline V gene. There are 13 residues in the CDR3. The CDR3 coding sequence is TGTGCCAGCAGCCGTCTAGCGGGTTACGAGCAGTACTTC. Amino acids: CASSRLAGYEQYF.

The count of this clone is one. The chain combines TRBV28 with TRBJ2-4, with D perhaps TRBD1 (6 bases). The CDR3 loop spans 16 amino acids. Germline V gene lookup returns CDR1 MDHEN and CDR2 SYDVKM. Trimming left V 5 bases short and J 2 bases short, with 16 bases between. The DNA of the CDR3 is TGTGCCAGCAGTCCTACAGGGTTCGTAACCAAAAACATTCAGTACTTC. Translated, it gives CASSPTGFVTKNIQYF. Variable domain in full (rest from reference TRBV28 and TRBJ2-4): DVKVTQSSRYLVKRTGEKVFLECVQDMDHENMFWYRQDPGLGLRLIYFSYDVKMKEKGDIPEGYSVSREKKERFSLILESASTNQTSMYLCASSPTGFVTKNIQYFGAGTRLSVL.

The chain uses TRBV28 and TRBJ1-1, with D perhaps matching TRBD1 (5 bases). Germline CDR1 is MDHEN and CDR2 is SYDVKM. Trimming took off 4 bases at V and 0 bases at J, with 6 bases between the two ends. The length of the CDR3 is 13 residues. The CDR3 DNA is TGTGCCAGCAGTTCAGGGATGAACACTGAAGCTTTCTTT. Its protein is CASSSGMNTEAFF.

The V gene is TRBV29-1, the J gene TRBJ1-2; D unclear. Per germline, CDR1 SQVTM and CDR2 ANQGSEA. The CDR3 consists of 12 residues. Deletions cut 3 bases from V and 4 bases from J, with 9 bases between. The CDR3 here is CSVDKGGYGYTF. CDR3 bases: TGCAGCGTTGATAAAGGAGGCTATGGCTACACCTTC.